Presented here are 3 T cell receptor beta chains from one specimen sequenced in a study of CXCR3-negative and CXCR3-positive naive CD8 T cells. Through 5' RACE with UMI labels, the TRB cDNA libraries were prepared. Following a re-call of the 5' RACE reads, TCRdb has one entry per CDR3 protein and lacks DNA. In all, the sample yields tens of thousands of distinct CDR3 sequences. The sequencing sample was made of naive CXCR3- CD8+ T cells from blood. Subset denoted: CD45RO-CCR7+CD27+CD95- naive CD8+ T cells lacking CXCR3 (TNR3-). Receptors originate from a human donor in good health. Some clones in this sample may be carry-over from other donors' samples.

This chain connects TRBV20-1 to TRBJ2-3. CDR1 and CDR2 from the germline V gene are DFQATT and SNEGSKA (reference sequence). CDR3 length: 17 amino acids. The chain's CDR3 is CRARTFENGGTTDTQYF.

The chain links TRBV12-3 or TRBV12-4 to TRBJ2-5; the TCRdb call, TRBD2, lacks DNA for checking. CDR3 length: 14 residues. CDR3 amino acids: CASTSGWSQETQYF.

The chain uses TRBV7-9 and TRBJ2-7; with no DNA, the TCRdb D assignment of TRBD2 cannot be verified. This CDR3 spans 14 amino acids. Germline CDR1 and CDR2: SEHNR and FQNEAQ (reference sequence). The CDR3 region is CASSPPGTSGEQYF.